The 21 T cell receptor beta chains reported below all come from one sample, sequenced in a study of T cell repertoires in ileal Crohn's disease. Profiling relied on immunoSEQ multiplex PCR, and the TCRdb table lists in-frame clones only, not all of them. The sample carries 8,000 to 8,500 clones, 90% to 97% recorded once. Sequenced material: ileal tissue. Every receptor here comes from an adult with Crohn's disease.

The chain uses TRBV19 and TRBJ2-3; TRBD1 is a possible D gene (5 bases). CDR3 length: 13 amino acids. Germline V lookup: CDR1 LNHDA, CDR2 SQIVND (reference sequence). Trimming took off 9 bases at V and 2 bases at J, with 12 bases between the two ends. The CDR3 nucleotides are TGTGCCAGCAGGGAAAGCCACACAGATACGCAGTATTTT. Its translation: CASRESHTDTQYF. Together with reference TRBV19 and TRBJ2-3, the CDR3 gives the full variable domain: DGGITQSPKYLFRKEGQNVTLSCEQNLNHDAMYWYRQDPGQGLRLIYYSQIVNDFQKGDIAEGYSVSREKKESFPLTVTSAQKNPTAFYLCASRESHTDTQYFGPGTRLTVL.

On this clone: The junction shows a germline mismatch at one end, possibly a read error. J is TRBJ1-1 and V is TRBV28; D might be TRBD1 (5 bases). CDR1 MDHEN and CDR2 SYDVKM come from the germline V gene. The CDR3 is 10 residues long. The CDR3 here is CASQGVEAFF. The CDR3 DNA sequence: TGCGCCAGTCAGGGTGTTGAAGCTTTCTTT.

This chain links TRBV2 with TRBJ2-1; the match to TRBD1 covers 7 bases. CDR3 size: 17 residues. Trimming cost V 6 bases and J 8 bases; bases outside gene matches: 19. Germline V gene lookup returns CDR1 SNHLY and CDR2 FYNNEI. CDR3 DNA: TGTGCCAGCAGGGCCGGGACAGTCTGGGTGGGGAGTCATGAGCAGTTCTTC. This encodes CASRAGTVWVGSHEQFF. Full variable domain (missing parts from reference TRBV2 and TRBJ2-1): EPEVTQTPSHQVTQMGQEVILRCVPISNHLYFYWYRQILGQKVEFLVSFYNNEISEKSEIFDDQFSVERPDGSNFTLKIRSTKLEDSAMYFCASRAGTVWVGSHEQFFGPGTRLTVL.

In its sample, this clone was seen once. The chain uses TRBV19 and TRBJ2-6; no clear D. The CDR3 loop spans 17 amino acids. V was clipped by 6 bases and J by 0 bases, with 15 bases between them. The germline V gene has CDR1 LNHDA and CDR2 SQIVND (reference sequence). The CDR3 protein is CASRERYSLSGANVLTF. The CDR3 nucleotides read TGTGCCAGTAGGGAAAGGTACAGCCTCTCTGGGGCCAACGTCCTGACTTTC.

V usage is TRBV7-9 and J usage is TRBJ1-1, with D possibly matching TRBD1 (5 bases). CDR1 and CDR2 (germline): SEHNR, FQNEAQ (reference sequence). The CDR3 is 12 amino acids. The V end was cut by 5 bases, the J end by 10 bases, with 14 bases between. CDR3 region: CASSLLWGLAFF. CDR3 DNA: TGTGCCAGCAGCCTCCTATGGGGACTAGCTTTCTTT.

This chain connects TRBV7-2 to TRBJ2-3; D is perhaps TRBD1 (5 bases). The CDR3 runs 17 residues. The germline V and J ends were trimmed by 1 base and 2 bases, with 16 bases remaining between them. The germline CDR1 and CDR2 sequences are SGHTA and FQGNSA. The CDR3 nucleotides are TGTGCCAGCAGCTTAGTAGGGGTTAGCTCGAACACAGATACGCAGTATTTT. Translating it yields CASSLVGVSSNTDTQYF.

The gene calls are TRBV6-1 and TRBJ2-1; 10 nucleotides line up with TRBD1. After removal of 5 bases from V and 7 bases from J, the junction contained 5 bases not matched to a gene. Germline V gene sequence: CDR1 MNHNS, CDR2 SASEGT. This CDR3 has 14 amino acids. CDR3 in DNA: TGTGCCAGCAGTTGGGACAGGGGTATTAATGAGCAGTTCTTC. Amino acids: CASSWDRGINEQFF.

V and J are TRBV6-1 and TRBJ1-2, with TRBD1 matching over 7 bases. J lost 8 bases, V lost 3 bases, and 6 bases had no gene match. Germline V gives CDR1 MNHNS, CDR2 SASEGT. The CDR3 runs 13 residues. CDR3 sequence: CASSETGIEGYTF. CDR3 nucleotide sequence: TGTGCCAGCAGTGAGACAGGGATTGAGGGCTACACCTTC.

The chain recombines TRBV5-1 with TRBJ2-5; 10 nucleotides line up with TRBD2. Unmatched junction bases numbered 4, after V lost 0 bases and J lost 2 bases. From germline, CDR1 is SGHRS and CDR2 YFSETQ. This CDR3 is built from 16 residues. The CDR3 here is CASSLDTSGVQETQYF. In nucleotides, the CDR3 is TGCGCCAGCAGCTTGGATACTAGCGGGGTGCAAGAGACCCAGTACTTC.

Written as DNA, the CDR3 is TGTGCCAGCAGCCACCGGACTAGCGGGGTTGAGGAGCAGTTCTTC. It yields the protein CASSHRTSGVEEQFF. The chain couples TRBV5-4 to TRBJ2-1, with 12 bases identical to TRBD2. Germline lookup yields CDR1 SGHNT and CDR2 YYREEE (reference sequence). V trimming: 4 bases; J trimming: 10 bases; junction bases outside the gene matches: 9. The CDR3 length is 15 residues.

This rearrangement joins TRBV20-1 to TRBJ1-2; D gene ambiguous. Per the germline V gene, CDR1 is DFQATT and CDR2 is SNEGSKA (reference sequence). The CDR3 loop spans 11 amino acids. Trimming removed 5 bases at V and 8 bases at J, with 12 bases between. The CDR3 DNA sequence: TGCAGTGCTGGGAGGGTGAGCGGCTACACCTTC. This sequence encodes CSAGRVSGYTF.

The chain has TRBV10-3 and TRBJ2-3; the match to TRBD1 covers 9 bases. Germline V gives CDR1 ENHRY, CDR2 SYGVKD. The CDR3 covers 15 residues. V lost 10 bases, J lost 6 bases, and 14 bases stayed unmatched. In DNA form, the CDR3 reads TGTGCCAGTAGACAGGGGGGATCACCTAGTGATACGCAGTATTTT. It is translated as CASRQGGSPSDTQYF.

The chain has TRBV6-1 and TRBJ2-1; 8 bases fit TRBD1. The CDR3 extends over 13 amino acids. Germline V gene sequence: CDR1 MNHNS, CDR2 SASEGT. Trimming at V came to 6 bases and at J to 7 bases, leaving 5 bases not matched to a gene. CDR3 protein: CASRTGVFNEQFF. CDR3 coding DNA: TGTGCCAGCAGGACAGGGGTATTTAATGAGCAGTTCTTC.

This chain uses TRBV5-1 with TRBJ1-2; 10 nucleotides align to TRBD1. V gave up 5 bases and J gave up 4 bases; unmatched junction bases: 2. The germline gives CDR1 SGHRS, CDR2 YFSETQ. This CDR3 region has 13 residues. The CDR3 region has the DNA TGCGCCAGCAGGACAGGGGGCACCTATGGCTACACCTTC. It yields the protein CASRTGGTYGYTF.

V and J are TRBV28 and TRBJ2-7; D possibly corresponds to TRBD1 (6 bases). The ends were cut back, 7 bases at V and 6 bases at J, with 10 bases in the middle. Germline V gene sequence: CDR1 MDHEN, CDR2 SYDVKM. CDR3 size: 11 residues. In DNA, the CDR3 is TGTGCCAGCACCCGAGGGGGCGAGCAGTACGTC. It yields the protein CASTRGGEQYV.

The chain combines TRBV30 with TRBJ1-2, with D perhaps TRBD1 (5 bases). The germline V gene has CDR1 GTSNPN and CDR2 SVGIG (reference sequence). This CDR3 contains 14 residues. The V gene lost 6 bases and the J gene lost 3 bases, with 17 bases spanning the gap. The CDR3, as DNA: TGTGCCTGCGTCGACAGCAGACACTACTATGGCTACACCTTC. Amino acids: CACVDSRHYYGYTF. The variable domain in full, completed from reference TRBV30 and TRBJ1-2, reads SQTIHQWPATLVQPVGSPLSLECTVEGTSNPNLYWYRQAAGRGLQLLFYSVGIGQISSEVPQNLSASRPQDRQFILSSKKLLLSDSGFYLCACVDSRHYYGYTFGSGTRLTVV.

The chain recombines TRBV4-1 with TRBJ1-4; 8 bases are shared with TRBD1. Germline V gene sequence: CDR1 MGHRA, CDR2 YSYEKL. V trimming: 1 base; J trimming: 4 bases; junction bases outside the gene matches: 8. The CDR3 is 17 residues long. CDR3 DNA sequence: TGCGCCAGCAGCCAAGTATCGAGGACAGGGTTTAATGAAAAACTGTTTTTT. Translation gives CASSQVSRTGFNEKLFF.

V usage is TRBV5-1 and J usage is TRBJ1-1; 9 nucleotides agree with TRBD1. Germline lookup yields CDR1 SGHRS and CDR2 YFSETQ. Trimming removed 3 bases from V and 0 bases from J; junction bases left unmatched: 9. There are 17 residues in the CDR3. CDR3 in amino acids: CASSWDRAGRMNTEAFF. CDR3 DNA sequence: TGCGCCAGCAGCTGGGACAGGGCGGGTCGTATGAACACTGAAGCTTTCTTT.

The V gene is TRBV19, the J gene TRBJ2-2, with 7 bases fitting TRBD1. The trim removed 4 bases at V and 6 bases at J, leaving 8 bases unmatched. CDR1 and CDR2 (germline): LNHDA, SQIVND (reference sequence). The CDR3 totals 15 residues. This chain's CDR3 is CASSTTGVPAGELFF. The CDR3 nucleotides read TGTGCCAGTAGTACAACAGGGGTTCCCGCCGGGGAGCTGTTTTTT.

The V call is TRBV5-1, the J call TRBJ2-3; 10 bases fit TRBD2. The CDR3 spans 16 residues. Trimming cost V 1 base and J 2 bases; bases outside gene matches: 4. Germline CDR1 SGHRS, CDR2 YFSETQ. The CDR3 coding sequence is TGCGCCAGCAGCTTGAGCCTAGCGGGGGTCACAGATACGCAGTATTTT. Protein product: CASSLSLAGVTDTQYF.

The rearrangement uses TRBV5-1 and TRBJ2-5, with D possibly matching TRBD2 (6 bases). CDR3 length: 15 residues. Trimming left V 0 bases short and J 4 bases short, with 13 bases between. The germline V gene has CDR1 SGHRS and CDR2 YFSETQ. CDR3 nucleotides: TGCGCCAGCAGCTTGGCGGGGGTATCAGCAGAGACCCAGTACTTC. The encoded protein is CASSLAGVSAETQYF.